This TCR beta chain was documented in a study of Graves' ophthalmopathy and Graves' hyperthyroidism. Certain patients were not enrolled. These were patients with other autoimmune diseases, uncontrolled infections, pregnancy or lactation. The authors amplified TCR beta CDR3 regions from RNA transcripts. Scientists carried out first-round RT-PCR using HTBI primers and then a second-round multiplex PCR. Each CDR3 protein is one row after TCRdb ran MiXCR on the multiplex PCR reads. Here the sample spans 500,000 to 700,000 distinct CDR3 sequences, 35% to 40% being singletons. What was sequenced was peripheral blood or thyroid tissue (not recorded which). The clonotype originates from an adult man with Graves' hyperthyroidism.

The CDR3 region has the DNA TGTGCCAGTAGCGGGGACATTCGTGAAAAACTGTTTTTT. Residues: CASSGDIREKLFF. This chain joins TRBV7-8 and TRBJ1-4, with D maybe TRBD1 (6 bases). This CDR3 is 13 amino acids long. Germline V gene lookup returns CDR1 SGHVS and CDR2 FQNEAQ. V gave up 9 bases and J gave up 7 bases, with 15 bases separating them. Looking up the rest from reference TRBV7-8 and TRBJ1-4 gives the full variable domain: GAGVSQSPRYKVAKRGQDVALRCDPISGHVSLFWYQQALGQGPEFLTYFQNEAQLDKSGLPSDRFFAERPEGSVSTLKIQRTQQEDSAVYLCASSGDIREKLFFGSGTQLSVL.